In this sample, the clone carrying this T cell receptor beta chain turned up a few times. Its specificity is unknown. This specimen belongs to a study of cytomegalovirus exposure and HLA in healthy donors. Across the whole study: Unique TCRs from HLA-typed donors, approximately 80 million of them, were held in an early data release.

60 Vbeta and 13 Jbeta primers were used in PCR. Measured with immunoSEQ multiplex PCR; TCRdb has only the in-frame clones, and not every one. The table has 100,000 to 150,000 clones, roughly 83% seen once; the top ten hold over 1.5%. From germline, CDR1 is KGHSH and CDR2 LQKENI. This CDR3 is 18 amino acids long. The V and J ends lost 0 bases and 0 bases, in that order; junction bases with no gene match: 6. The study's findings and limits: The authors later found TCR association rates varying by HLA locus, with DRB1 most and HLA-C fewest. The study labeled about 160 TCR beta chains cytomegalovirus-associated. According to an earlier analysis, most TCR beta V segments yielded productive rearrangements about 90% or about 30% of the time.

The source of this sequence is a man aged 35-49 years in good health and CMV-seronegative. The V gene is TRBV18, the J gene TRBJ2-3, with TRBD2 matching 10 bases. Material for sequencing was PBMCs. CDR3 nucleotide sequence: TGTGCCAGCTCACCACCGAGGACTAGCGGACCTAGCACAGATACGCAGTATTTT. Translated, it gives CASSPPRTSGPSTDTQYF.